These 18 T cell receptor beta chains share one sample of origin, sequenced in a study of CD8 T cells in Susac syndrome. Random hexamers were used to reverse transcribe the RNA input (about 0.45 to 1 ug). TCRdb re-called the immunoSEQ multiplex PCR reads with MiXCR, one entry per CDR3 protein. The sample lists over 200,000 distinct CDR3 sequences; over 90% were seen once. Input material: CD4+ T cells from PBMCs. The receptor source for this set is a human donor with multiple sclerosis.

V is TRBV5-1 and J is TRBJ2-1, with D uncertain. Trimming pared 1 base from V and 4 bases from J, leaving 6 bases between. Germline CDR1 and CDR2: SGHRS and YFSETQ. This CDR3 region has 13 residues. In DNA, the CDR3 is TGCGCCAGCAGCTTGCCACCGTACAATGAGCAGTTCTTC. Its protein is CASSLPPYNEQFF.

The chain couples TRBV7-8 to TRBJ1-2, with D tentatively TRBD1 (5 bases). Trimming cost V 5 bases and J 5 bases, with 12 bases left between them. The CDR3 consists of 13 residues. Germline values: CDR1 SGHVS, CDR2 FQNEAQ. The CDR3, as DNA: TGTGCCAGCAGCCCCTTGGCAGGGTATGGCTACACCTTC. Translating gives CASSPLAGYGYTF.

The V call is TRBV11-2, the J call TRBJ1-6, with a possible D match to TRBD1 (6 bases). The CDR3 extends over 13 amino acids. From germline, CDR1 is SGHAT and CDR2 FQNNGV. The germline V and J ends were trimmed by 5 bases and 13 bases, with 15 bases remaining between them. The CDR3 coding sequence is TGTGCCAGCAGCGTAGGGACAAACATCCCCCTCCACTTT. It yields the protein CASSVGTNIPLHF.

The chain links TRBV27 to TRBJ1-5; D is possibly TRBD1 (5 bases). Germline assignment: CDR1 MNHEY and CDR2 SMNVEV (reference sequence). This CDR3 contains 18 residues. V lost 5 bases and J lost 5, with 25 bases in between. CDR3 in DNA: TGTGCCAGCAGTCCGGGCGCAGGGAGAAGTGGGGAAGATCAGCCCCAGCATTTT. It specifies CASSPGAGRSGEDQPQHF.

The gene calls are TRBV20-1 and TRBJ2-5; unclear D gene. V gave up 5 bases and J gave up 5 bases, with 12 bases separating them. CDR1 and CDR2 from the germline V gene are DFQATT and SNEGSKA (reference sequence). The CDR3 extends over 12 amino acids. The CDR3 nucleotides read TGCAGTGCTGGCCCCCCGGGTGAGACCCAGTACTTC. Its protein is CSAGPPGETQYF.

This clonotype showed up just a few times. V and J are TRBV11-2 and TRBJ1-2; D not resolved. This CDR3 is built from 11 residues. V gave up 3 bases and J gave up 7 bases, with 6 bases separating them. The germline V gene has CDR1 SGHAT and CDR2 FQNNGV. Here the CDR3 reads CASSLRGGYTF. DNA of the CDR3: TGTGCCAGCAGCTTGAGAGGTGGCTACACCTTC.

This clonotype was seen once. This rearrangement joins TRBV20-1 to TRBJ2-1; TRBD2 matches 9 bases. Germline CDR1 and CDR2: DFQATT and SNEGSKA (reference sequence). Unmatched junction bases numbered 11, after V lost 2 bases and J lost 6 bases. The CDR3 runs 16 residues. The CDR3 loop reads CSARMAAGGPFNEQFF. The CDR3 DNA sequence: TGCAGTGCTAGAATGGCGGCGGGGGGGCCGTTCAATGAGCAGTTCTTC.

This sequence joins TRBV2 and TRBJ2-7, with D unresolved. V was shortened by 5 bases and J by 3 bases, with 8 bases between the two germline ends. This CDR3 region has 12 residues. CDR1 and CDR2 from the germline V gene are SNHLY and FYNNEI. The CDR3 bases are TGTGCCAGCAGTCAGACAAACTACGAGCAGTACGTC. This translates into CASSQTNYEQYV.

The V and J genes are TRBV12-3 or TRBV12-4 and TRBJ2-7, with TRBD2 identical over 7 bases. This CDR3 has 12 amino acids. J lost 9 bases, V lost 6 bases, and 8 bases had no gene match. CDR3 in DNA: TGTGCCAGCAGCTCTCCGGGGGGTACGCAGTACTTC. This translates into CASSSPGGTQYF.

This chain joins TRBV14 and TRBJ1-1; the D is unclear. Germline V CDR1 and CDR2: SGHDN, FVKESK. The CDR3 runs 15 residues. Trimming removed 0 bases from V and 0 bases from J, with 8 bases in between. The CDR3 DNA is TGTGCCAGCAGCCAAGAGGGAGGATTGAACACTGAAGCTTTCTTT. Its translation is CASSQEGGLNTEAFF.

J is TRBJ2-3 and V is TRBV2, with a possible D match to TRBD2 (6 bases). Trimming took 6 bases from V and 2 from J, leaving 12 bases between them. The germline CDR1 and CDR2 sequences are SNHLY and FYNNEI. The CDR3 sequence is 14 residues long. The CDR3 spells CASRAGLSTDTQYF. The DNA for the CDR3 is TGTGCCAGCAGAGCGGGCCTATCCACAGATACGCAGTATTTT.

The chain recombines TRBV7-8 with TRBJ1-2; the match to TRBD1 covers 9 bases. Germline lookup yields CDR1 SGHVS and CDR2 FQNEAQ. The length of the CDR3 is 16 residues. With V trimmed by 4 bases and J by 5 bases, 11 bases remained unmatched. The CDR3 nucleotides are TGTGCCAGCAGCTCCCTACAGGGGGCGTCCTTATATGGCTACACCTTC. This translates into CASSSLQGASLYGYTF.

The chain links TRBV20-1 to TRBJ2-7; 9 nucleotides line up with TRBD1. CDR3 length: 16 amino acids. Germline trimming cut 3 bases from V and 2 bases from J; bases unmatched to any gene: 11. Germline V lookup: CDR1 DFQATT, CDR2 SNEGSKA (reference sequence). CDR3 DNA: TGCAGTGCTAGCGGTCGAGGGGGACAGGGTACCTACGAGCAGTACTTC. Protein product: CSASGRGGQGTYEQYF.

This chain's CDR3 is CASSLGGQGLSYEQYF. CDR3 DNA sequence: TGTGCCAGCAGCTTAGGTGGACAGGGCCTCTCCTACGAGCAGTACTTC. The V gene is TRBV7-9, the J gene TRBJ2-7; TRBD1 aligns across 8 bases. Germline trimming cut 1 base from V and 0 bases from J; bases unmatched to any gene: 5. CDR1 is SEHNR and CDR2 is FQNEAQ in the germline V gene (reference sequence). This CDR3 is 16 amino acids long.

The genes are TRBV20-1 and TRBJ2-5, with D perhaps matching TRBD2 (6 bases). V lost 3 bases and J 4 bases, leaving 15 bases between the germline ends. Germline V lookup: CDR1 DFQATT, CDR2 SNEGSKA (reference sequence). CDR3 length: 14 amino acids. As DNA, the CDR3 is TGCAGTGCTAGCTTGGGGACGGAGGGAGAGACCCAGTACTTC. Translation gives CSASLGTEGETQYF.

V usage is TRBV20-1 and J usage is TRBJ2-7; D unclear. The germline V gene has CDR1 DFQATT and CDR2 SNEGSKA (reference sequence). V was clipped by 4 bases and J by 3 bases, with 10 bases between them. This CDR3 region has 12 residues. DNA of the CDR3: TGCAGTGCTATTGGCCTCGACTACGAGCAGTACTTC. Its protein is CSAIGLDYEQYF.

The chain employs TRBV29-1 and TRBJ2-1; 10 nucleotides align to TRBD2. The CDR3 runs to 15 residues. Germline-derived CDR1 and CDR2 are SQVTM and ANQGSEA. J was trimmed by 7 bases and V by 0 bases; bases with no gene match: 6. The CDR3 region is CSVEDVSGGRNEQFF. DNA of the CDR3: TGCAGCGTTGAAGATGTTAGCGGGGGGCGGAATGAGCAGTTCTTC.

This chain connects TRBV30 to TRBJ2-1; no firm D call. Germline CDR1 reads GTSNPN; CDR2 reads SVGIG (reference sequence). Trimming took 0 bases from V and 6 from J, leaving 12 bases between them. CDR3 length: 14 residues. The chain's CDR3 is CAWSVDGSRNEQFF. The CDR3 DNA is TGTGCCTGGAGTGTCGACGGCTCCCGCAATGAGCAGTTCTTC.